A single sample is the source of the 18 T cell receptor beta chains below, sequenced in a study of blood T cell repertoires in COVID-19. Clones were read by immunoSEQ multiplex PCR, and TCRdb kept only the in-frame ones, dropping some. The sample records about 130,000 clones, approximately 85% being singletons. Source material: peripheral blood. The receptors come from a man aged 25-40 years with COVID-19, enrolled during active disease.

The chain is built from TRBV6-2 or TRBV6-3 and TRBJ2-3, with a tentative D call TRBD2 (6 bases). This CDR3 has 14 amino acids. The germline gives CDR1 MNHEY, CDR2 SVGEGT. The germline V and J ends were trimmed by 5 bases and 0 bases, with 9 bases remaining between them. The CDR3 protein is CASSPGLSTDTQYF. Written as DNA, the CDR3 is TGTGCCAGCAGTCCGGGACTGAGCACAGATACGCAGTATTTT.

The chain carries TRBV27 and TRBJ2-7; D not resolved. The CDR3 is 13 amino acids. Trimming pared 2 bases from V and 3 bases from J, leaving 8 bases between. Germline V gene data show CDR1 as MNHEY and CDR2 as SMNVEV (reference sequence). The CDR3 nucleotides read TGTGCCAGCAGTTTAATTTCAGGCTACGAGCAGTACTTC. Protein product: CASSLISGYEQYF.

DNA for the CDR3: TGTGCCAGCAGTTTAGGGCTAGCGGAAGTTACCGGGGAGCTGTTTTTT. Protein product: CASSLGLAEVTGELFF. The rearrangement joins TRBV28 to TRBJ2-2; 7 bases fit TRBD2. Looked up from germline, CDR1 is MDHEN and CDR2 is SYDVKM. This CDR3 has 16 amino acids. V was pared by 2 bases and J by 5 bases, with 8 bases of the junction left unmatched.

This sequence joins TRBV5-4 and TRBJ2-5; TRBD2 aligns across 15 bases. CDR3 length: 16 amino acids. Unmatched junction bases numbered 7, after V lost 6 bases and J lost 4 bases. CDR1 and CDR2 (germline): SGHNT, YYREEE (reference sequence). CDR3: CASNDGLAGGRETQYF. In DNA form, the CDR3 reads TGTGCCAGCAACGACGGACTAGCGGGGGGGCGAGAGACCCAGTACTTC.

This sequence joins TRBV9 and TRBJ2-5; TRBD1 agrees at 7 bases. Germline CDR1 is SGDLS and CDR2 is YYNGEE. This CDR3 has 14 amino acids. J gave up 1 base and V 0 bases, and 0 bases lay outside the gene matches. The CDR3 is CASSVAGGQETQYF. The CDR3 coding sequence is TGTGCCAGCAGCGTAGCAGGGGGCCAAGAGACCCAGTACTTC.

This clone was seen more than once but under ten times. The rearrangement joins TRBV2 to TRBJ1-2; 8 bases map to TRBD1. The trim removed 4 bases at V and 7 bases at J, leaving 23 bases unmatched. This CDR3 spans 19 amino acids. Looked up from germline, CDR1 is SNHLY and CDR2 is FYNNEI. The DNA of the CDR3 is TGTGCCAGCAGTGGACCAAGTCCGGACAGGGCCAAGCTGTTTGGTGGCTACACCTTC. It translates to CASSGPSPDRAKLFGGYTF.

CDR3 DNA sequence: TGTGCCAGCAGCTCAACCCCCGACATGGGTGGAAACACCATATATTTT. This encodes CASSSTPDMGGNTIYF. The rearrangement uses TRBV13 and TRBJ1-3; D ambiguous. Trimming cost V 4 bases and J 3 bases, with 16 bases left between them. The CDR3 is 16 amino acids. Germline CDR1 PRHDT, CDR2 FYEKMQ (reference sequence).

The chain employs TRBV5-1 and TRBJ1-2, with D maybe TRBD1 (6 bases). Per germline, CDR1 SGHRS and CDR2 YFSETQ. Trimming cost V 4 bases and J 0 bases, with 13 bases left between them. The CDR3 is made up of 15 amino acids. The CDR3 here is CASSQQTGSNYGYTF. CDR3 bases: TGCGCCAGCAGCCAACAGACAGGTTCTAACTATGGCTACACCTTC. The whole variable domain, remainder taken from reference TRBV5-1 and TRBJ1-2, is KAGVTQTPRYLIKTRGQQVTLSCSPISGHRSVSWYQQTPGQGLQFLFEYFSETQRNKGNFPGRFSGRQFSNSRSEMNVSTLELGDSALYLCASSQQTGSNYGYTFGSGTRLTVV.

Here the CDR3 DNA reads TGTGCCAGCAGCTCACGACAGCGCTACGAGCAGTACTTC. Protein product: CASSSRQRYEQYF. The rearrangement links TRBV11-3 to TRBJ2-7, with a weak D call TRBD1 (5 bases). Germline V gene data show CDR1 as SGHNT and CDR2 as YENEEA. V was clipped by 4 bases and J by 3 bases, with 10 bases between them. This CDR3 has 13 residues.

In DNA form, the CDR3 reads TGTGCCAGCTCAAAGTGGGGCCTTAATGAAAAACTGTTTTTT. It translates to CASSKWGLNEKLFF. V is TRBV18 and J is TRBJ1-4; possibly TRBD1 for D (5 bases). Per germline, CDR1 KGHSH and CDR2 LQKENI. The length of the CDR3 is 14 residues. The V gene lost 5 bases and the J gene lost 4 bases, with 11 bases spanning the gap.

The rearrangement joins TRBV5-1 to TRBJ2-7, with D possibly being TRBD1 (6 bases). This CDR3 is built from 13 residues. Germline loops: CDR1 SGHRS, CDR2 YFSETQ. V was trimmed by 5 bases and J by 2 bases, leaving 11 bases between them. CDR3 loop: CASSVGATYEQYF. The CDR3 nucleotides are TGCGCCAGCAGTGTGGGGGCAACCTACGAGCAGTACTTC.

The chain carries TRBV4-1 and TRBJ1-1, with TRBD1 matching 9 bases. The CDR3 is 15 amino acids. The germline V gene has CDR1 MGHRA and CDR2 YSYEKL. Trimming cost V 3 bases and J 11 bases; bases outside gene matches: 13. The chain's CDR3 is CASSHSLTGGIGAFF. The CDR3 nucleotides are TGCGCCAGCAGCCATTCCTTGACAGGGGGTATCGGTGCTTTCTTT.

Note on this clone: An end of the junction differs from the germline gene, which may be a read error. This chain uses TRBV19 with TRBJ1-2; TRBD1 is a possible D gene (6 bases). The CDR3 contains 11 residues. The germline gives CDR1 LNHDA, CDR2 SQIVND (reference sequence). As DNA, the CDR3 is TGTGCCAGTAGTATTTTCCCAGGGGATAACTTC. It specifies CASSIFPGDNF.

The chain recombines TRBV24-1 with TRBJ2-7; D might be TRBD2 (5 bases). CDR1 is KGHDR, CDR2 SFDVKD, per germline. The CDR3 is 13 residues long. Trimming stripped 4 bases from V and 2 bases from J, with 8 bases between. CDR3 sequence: CATSEVGAYEQYF. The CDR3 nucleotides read TGTGCCACCAGTGAAGTGGGAGCCTACGAGCAGTACTTC.

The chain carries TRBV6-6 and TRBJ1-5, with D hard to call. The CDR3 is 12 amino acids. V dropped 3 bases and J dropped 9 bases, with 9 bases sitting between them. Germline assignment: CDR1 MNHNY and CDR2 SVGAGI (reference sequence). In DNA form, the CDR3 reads TGTGCCAGCAGTTATCCGAGTATGCCCCAGCATTTT. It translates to CASSYPSMPQHF.

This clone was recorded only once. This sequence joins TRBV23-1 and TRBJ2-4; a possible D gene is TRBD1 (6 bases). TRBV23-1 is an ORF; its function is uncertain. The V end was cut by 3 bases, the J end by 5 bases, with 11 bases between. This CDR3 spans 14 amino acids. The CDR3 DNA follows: TGCGCCAGCAGTCAGGACAGAGCGGAAAACATTCAGTACTTC. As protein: CASSQDRAENIQYF.

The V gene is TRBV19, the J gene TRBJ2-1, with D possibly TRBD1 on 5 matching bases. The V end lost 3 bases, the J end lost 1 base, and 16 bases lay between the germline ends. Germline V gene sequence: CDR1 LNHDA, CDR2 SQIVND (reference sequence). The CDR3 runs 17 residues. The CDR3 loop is CASSIPPTAGSYNEQFF. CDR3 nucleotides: TGTGCCAGTAGTATCCCCCCTACTGCAGGGTCCTACAATGAGCAGTTCTTC.

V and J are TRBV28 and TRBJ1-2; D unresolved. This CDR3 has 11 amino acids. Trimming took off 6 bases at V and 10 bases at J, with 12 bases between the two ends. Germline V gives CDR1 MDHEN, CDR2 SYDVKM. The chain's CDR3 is CASSFRLHYTF. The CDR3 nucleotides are TGTGCCAGCAGCTTCAGATTACACTACACCTTC.